Listed below are T cell receptor beta chains from one sample, sequenced in a study of T cell responses to AZD1222 COVID-19 vaccine. Assay: immunoSEQ multiplex PCR; the TCRdb copy retains only in-frame clones and omits some. Among some 140,000 clones listed, 90% to 95% were seen once. The sequenced sample was peripheral blood, obtained on day 0 of AZD1222 vaccination. The receptors stem from an adult in good health. Each CDR3 is given with its conserved first and last residue. The D gene is left open where the match is weak. Some rows have no size entry. The others give once, few or many, or a class for an expanded clone.

J,size,D,length,V,CDR3,DNA
TRBJ2-7,-,TRBD2,15,TRBV27,CASSLSSGSSYEQYF,TGTGCCAGCAGTTTATCTAGCGGGAGTTCCTACGAGCAGTACTTC
TRBJ2-1,-,TRBD2,17,TRBV19,CASSRGGLGADYNEQFF,TGTGCCAGTAGTCGGGGGGGGTTGGGGGCCGACTACAATGAGCAGTTCTTC
TRBJ1-2,-,TRBD1,15,TRBV7-2,CASSNRDRGLEGYTF,TGTGCCAGCAGCAACCGGGACAGGGGGCTGGAAGGCTACACCTTC
TRBJ2-3,-,TRBD2,17,TRBV4-2,CASSQPPSGVYTDTQYF,TGTGCCAGCAGCCAGCCCCCTAGCGGGGTTTACACAGATACGCAGTATTTT
TRBJ1-2,-,-,14,TRBV2,CASILARENYGYTF,TGTGCCAGCATCCTCGCCCGGGAAAACTATGGCTACACCTTC
TRBJ1-2,-,-,15,TRBV27,CASSTTPRTVNGYTF,TGTGCCAGCAGTACCACTCCCCGGACAGTTAATGGCTACACCTTC
TRBJ1-1,-,-,14,TRBV5-8,CASSFEVLNTEAFF,TGTGCCAGCAGCTTTGAGGTTTTAAACACTGAAGCTTTCTTT
TRBJ2-3,-,-,14,TRBV7-3,CASSLDTLTDTQYF,TGTGCCAGCAGCTTAGACACTCTCACAGATACGCAGTATTTT
TRBJ2-7,-,TRBD2,17,TRBV10-3,CAISSGLAGEEAYEQYF,TGTGCCATCAGCTCGGGACTAGCGGGAGAGGAAGCCTACGAGCAGTACTTC
TRBJ1-5,-,-,11,TRBV11-3,CASSFNQPQHF,TGTGCCAGCAGCTTCAATCAGCCCCAGCATTTT
TRBJ2-5,-,-,13,TRBV7-9,CASSFIGGETQYF,TGTGCCAGCAGCTTCATCGGGGGAGAGACCCAGTACTTC
TRBJ2-2,-,-,19,TRBV4-3,CASSQEIKGGLGDTGELFF,TGCGCCAGCAGCCAAGAAATTAAGGGGGGACTTGGAGACACCGGGGAGCTGTTTTTT
TRBJ1-4,-,-,15,TRBV7-2,CASSLNPGSNEKLFF,TGTGCCAGCAGCTTAAATCCGGGAAGTAATGAAAAACTGTTTTTT
TRBJ2-7,-,-,14,TRBV7-2,CASSATGGHYEQYF,TGTGCCAGCAGCGCCACTGGGGGGCACTACGAGCAGTACTTC
TRBJ1-2,once,-,14,TRBV5-1,CASSLGTGLKLNTF,TGCGCCAGCAGCTTGGGCACAGGGCTCAAACTCAACACCTTC
TRBJ1-5,-,TRBD1,15,TRBV2,CASRADRVRNQPQHF,TGTGCCAGCAGGGCGGACAGGGTAAGGAATCAGCCCCAGCATTTT
TRBJ2-3,-,-,14,TRBV9,CASSVGAGTDTQYF,TGTGCCAGCAGCGTAGGGGCAGGTACAGATACGCAGTATTTT
TRBJ2-7,-,-,15,TRBV28,CASSLSASVAYEQYF,TGTGCCAGCAGTTTATCGGCTAGCGTTGCCTACGAGCAGTACTTC
TRBJ2-7,-,-,15,TRBV14,CASSQTRDHSYEQYF,TGTGCCAGCAGTCAGACCCGGGACCACTCCTACGAGCAGTACTTC
TRBJ1-2,-,-,13,TRBV30,CAWRIGPLGGYTF,TGTGCCTGGAGGATAGGTCCCTTGGGTGGCTACACCTTC
TRBJ1-5,-,-,14,TRBV7-2,CASSLPGRNQPQHF,TGTGCCAGCAGCTTACCAGGGAGGAATCAGCCCCAGCATTTT
TRBJ1-4,few,TRBD1,14,TRBV19,CASSMSGGNEKLFF,TGTGCCAGTAGTATGTCAGGGGGTAATGAAAAACTGTTTTTT
TRBJ2-2,-,-,14,TRBV5-4,CASIDPGNTGELFF,TGTGCCAGCATCGACCCGGGGAACACCGGGGAGCTGTTTTTT
TRBJ2-1,-,TRBD2,15,TRBV3-1/TRBV3-2,CASSPAGTSGGKQFF,TGTGCCAGCAGCCCTGCCGGGACTAGCGGGGGCAAGCAGTTCTTC
TRBJ2-7,once,TRBD2,17,TRBV5-5,CASSLVSGARDTYEQYF,TGTGCCAGCAGCTTGGTTAGCGGGGCACGAGACACCTACGAGCAGTACTTC
TRBJ2-7,-,TRBD1,14,TRBV27,CASSLEQGGYEQYF,TGTGCCAGCAGTTTAGAACAGGGGGGATACGAGCAGTACTTC
TRBJ1-2,-,-,13,TRBV19,CASTLGRGYGYTF,TGTGCCAGTACCCTAGGGCGGGGGTATGGCTACACCTTC
TRBJ1-2,-,-,16,TRBV18,CASSPVGDTWGYGYTF,TGTGCCAGCTCACCAGTAGGGGATACCTGGGGCTATGGCTACACCTTC
TRBJ1-2,-,TRBD1,14,TRBV7-2,CASSFGTANYGYTF,TGTGCCAGCAGTTTCGGGACAGCTAACTATGGCTACACCTTC
TRBJ1-6,-,-,17,TRBV4-3,CASSQVIPAVYNSPLHF,TGCGCCAGCAGCCAAGTGATACCAGCGGTGTATAATTCACCCCTCCACTTT
TRBJ2-7,-,-,14,TRBV28,CASSLQGRSYEQYF,TGTGCCAGCAGTTTACAGGGAAGGTCCTACGAGCAGTACTTC
TRBJ1-5,-,-,15,TRBV7-2,CASSLAPGSNQPQHF,TGTGCCAGCAGCTTAGCCCCAGGGAGCAATCAGCCCCAGCATTTT
TRBJ1-2,-,TRBD1,15,TRBV6-4,CASSDGTGGNYGYTF,TGTGCCAGCAGTGACGGGACAGGGGGGAACTATGGCTACACCTTC
TRBJ2-2,-,-,13,TRBV5-1,CATTGQNTGELFF,TGCGCCACCACAGGGCAGAACACCGGGGAGCTGTTTTTT
TRBJ1-4,-,TRBD1,17,TRBV5-5,CASSLARQGVTGEKLFF,TGTGCCAGCAGCTTGGCCCGACAGGGGGTAACGGGTGAAAAACTGTTTTTT
TRBJ2-7,-,-,14,TRBV13,CASSLGPVSYEQYF,TGTGCCAGCAGCTTAGGCCCGGTCAGCTACGAGCAGTACTTC
TRBJ1-4,-,TRBD1,17,TRBV5-1,CASSRNPTGGSNEKLFF,TGCGCCAGCAGCCGAAATCCCACAGGGGGCTCTAATGAAAAACTGTTTTTT
TRBJ2-5,-,-,15,TRBV21-1,CASIADRDSQETQYF,TGTGCCAGTATCGCTGACCGGGACAGTCAAGAGACCCAGTACTTC
TRBJ1-5,-,-,14,TRBV19,CASRMSGINQPQHF,TGTGCCAGTAGGATGTCAGGGATCAATCAGCCCCAGCATTTT
TRBJ2-7,-,TRBD2,15,TRBV19,CASSIGDSGSGEQYF,TGTGCCAGTAGTATAGGGGATAGCGGGAGTGGAGAGCAGTACTTC
TRBJ1-1,-,-,12,TRBV2,CASDSLNTEAFF,TGTGCCAGCGACAGTCTGAACACTGAAGCTTTCTTT
TRBJ2-2,once,-,15,TRBV4-3,CASSQDRKGSGELFF,TGCGCCAGCAGCCAAGATCGAAAAGGGTCCGGGGAGCTGTTTTTT
TRBJ2-3,-,TRBD1,14,TRBV13,CASSTRQGADTQYF,TGTGCCAGCAGCACAAGACAGGGCGCAGATACGCAGTATTTT
TRBJ2-7,few,-,13,TRBV6-2/TRBV6-3,CASSYARVDEQYF,TGTGCCAGCAGTTACGCGAGGGTGGACGAGCAGTACTTC
TRBJ1-1,-,-,12,TRBV9,CASSVSGSEAFF,TGTGCCAGCAGCGTTTCCGGATCTGAAGCTTTCTTT